These 20 T cell receptor beta chains share one sample of origin, sequenced in a study of beta chain features in type 1 diabetes. Regarding the study as a whole: There was a moderate but significant shortening of TCRB CDR3s in all four CD4+ subsets of Type 1 diabetes patients.

Reverse transcribing all isolated RNA meant expressed TCRB transcripts were sequenced. This table comes from immunoSEQ multiplex PCR, and its TCRdb copy is limited to in-frame clones, with some not included. The sample lists 300,000 or so clones, 13% occurring once. Antigens of these TCRs are unknown. The sequenced sample consisted of naive CD4+ T cells from blood. The receptors here all came from a woman aged 18-35 years with type 1 diabetes.

For the CDR3, the DNA is TGTGCCAGCAGCGCCTCCTCAGGGGGCCTCTCTGGGGCCAACGTCCTGACTTTC. Translation: CASSASSGGLSGANVLTF. The chain has TRBV7-2 and TRBJ2-6; 8 positions agree with TRBD1. Germline lookup yields CDR1 SGHTA and CDR2 FQGNSA. The CDR3 sequence is 18 residues long. V shed 5 bases, J shed 0 bases, and the junction held 9 bases outside the gene matches.

This chain joins TRBV16 and TRBJ1-2; no clear D gene. Deletions cut 1 base from V and 5 bases from J, with 14 bases between. The CDR3 is made up of 15 amino acids. The V gene's germline CDR1 is KGHSY and CDR2 FQNENV. This chain's CDR3 is CASSQFSRGGYGYTF. The CDR3 nucleotides read TGTGCCAGCAGCCAATTTTCGCGAGGAGGGTATGGCTACACCTTC. The complete variable domain, with remaining parts taken from reference TRBV16 and TRBJ1-2, reads GEEVAQTPKHLVRGEGQKAKLYCAPIKGHSYVFWYQQVLKNEFKFLISFQNENVFDETGMPKERFSAKCLPNSPCSLEIQATKLEDSAVYFCASSQFSRGGYGYTFGSGTRLTVV.

This clone has only a few counts. This chain uses TRBV5-4 with TRBJ2-3; tentative D call: TRBD2 (5 bases). The V and J ends lost 3 bases and 3 bases respectively, with 8 bases between them. This CDR3 has 13 amino acids. CDR1 is SGHNT, CDR2 YYREEE, per germline (reference sequence). The CDR3 is CASSSGGTDTQYF. CDR3 sequence (DNA): TGTGCCAGCAGCTCAGGAGGAACAGATACGCAGTATTTT.

As DNA, the CDR3 is TGTGCCAGCAGCAAAGAACGGGGGACAGCTAGCACAGATACGCAGTATTTT. This encodes CASSKERGTASTDTQYF. The chain combines TRBV21-1 with TRBJ2-3; the table's D call, TRBD1, has no DNA check behind it. TRBV21-1 is recorded as a pseudogene. The CDR3 has 17 residues.

The chain couples TRBV5-1 to TRBJ1-1, with D unresolved. Germline lookup yields CDR1 SGHRS and CDR2 YFSETQ. CDR3 length: 13 amino acids. Trimming took off 4 bases at V and 2 bases at J, with 9 bases between the two ends. For the CDR3, the DNA is TGCGCCAGCAGCCCTTCCTCTAACACTGAAGCTTTCTTT. Translated: CASSPSSNTEAFF.

The chain employs TRBV5-4 and TRBJ2-7, with 8 nucleotides matching TRBD1. Trimming cost V 0 bases and J 6 bases; bases outside gene matches: 8. This CDR3 spans 15 amino acids. Germline V gene data show CDR1 as SGHNT and CDR2 as YYREEE (reference sequence). In DNA form, the CDR3 reads TGTGCCAGCAGCTTGGTGACAGGGGCGTGGGGCGAGCAGTACTTC. Translated, it gives CASSLVTGAWGEQYF.

V usage is TRBV29-1 and J usage is TRBJ1-2, with 10 bases lining up with TRBD1. V lost 4 bases, J lost 8 bases, and 4 bases stayed unmatched. Germline V gives CDR1 SQVTM, CDR2 ANQGSEA. The CDR3 contains 12 residues. The CDR3 sequence is CSVAGTGEGYTF. CDR3 nucleotides: TGCAGCGTTGCCGGGACAGGGGAGGGCTACACCTTC.

The rearrangement uses TRBV28 and TRBJ1-5, with 8 bases lining up with TRBD1. The V gene end was trimmed by 11 bases and the J gene end by 4 bases; junction bases not matched to a gene: 16. Germline-derived CDR1 and CDR2 are MDHEN and SYDVKM. The CDR3 loop spans 16 amino acids. The CDR3 region is CAGRGPGTGENQPQHF. CDR3 nucleotide sequence: TGTGCCGGTCGCGGTCCTGGGACAGGAGAGAATCAGCCCCAGCATTTT.

The rearrangement uses TRBV6-5 and TRBJ1-4, with D uncertain. V was shortened by 5 bases and J by 0 bases, with 7 bases between the two germline ends. The germline gives CDR1 MNHEY, CDR2 SVGAGI. The CDR3 has 14 amino acids. The CDR3 DNA follows: TGTGCCAGCAGTGGAGCTGCAACTAATGAAAAACTGTTTTTT. Translating gives CASSGAATNEKLFF.

The CDR3 protein is CASSQDLSGGSNEQFF. In DNA form, the CDR3 reads TGCGCCAGCAGCCAAGATCTCTCGGGCGGGAGCAATGAGCAGTTCTTC. The V and J genes are TRBV4-3 and TRBJ2-1, with TRBD2 matching 7 bases. CDR1 and CDR2 (germline): LGHNA, YSLEER. The CDR3 sequence is 16 residues long. V dropped 0 bases and J dropped 6; count of bases not matched to a gene: 8.

The chain employs TRBV30 and TRBJ1-5; the match to TRBD1 covers 10 bases. The CDR3 spans 15 residues. The V segment lost 0 bases and the J segment 5 bases; nucleotides outside the gene matches: 4. Germline V gene lookup returns CDR1 GTSNPN and CDR2 SVGIG (reference sequence). The CDR3 DNA follows: TGTGCCTGGAGTGTGGGGGGACAGGGGCATCAGCCCCAGCATTTT. The encoded protein is CAWSVGGQGHQPQHF. The entire variable domain, with the rest obtained from reference TRBV30 and TRBJ1-5, is as follows: SQTIHQWPATLVQPVGSPLSLECTVEGTSNPNLYWYRQAAGRGLQLLFYSVGIGQISSEVPQNLSASRPQDRQFILSSKKLLLSDSGFYLCAWSVGGQGHQPQHFGDGTRLSIL.

This clone was detected a few times. V is TRBV5-1 and J is TRBJ2-1; TRBD1 agrees at 7 bases. Trimming at V came to 4 bases and at J to 13 bases, leaving 5 bases not matched to a gene. The CDR3 has 11 amino acids. Germline CDR1 SGHRS, CDR2 YFSETQ. CDR3 in DNA: TGCGCCAGCAGCGACCAGGGGGTACAGTTCTTC. Its translation: CASSDQGVQFF.

This clone was picked up a small number of times. The gene calls are TRBV29-1 and TRBJ2-7; D might be TRBD1 (6 bases). Trimming removed 4 bases at V and 0 bases at J, with 13 bases between. Germline assignment: CDR1 SQVTM and CDR2 ANQGSEA. The CDR3 loop spans 14 amino acids. The CDR3 loop is CSVVGQPSSYEQYF. The CDR3 coding sequence is TGCAGCGTTGTAGGACAGCCGTCCTCCTACGAGCAGTACTTC.

This clone was counted between two and nine times. V is TRBV9 and J is TRBJ2-2; D is perhaps TRBD2 (6 bases). V lost 7 bases, J lost 0 bases, and 13 bases lay in between. The germline gives CDR1 SGDLS, CDR2 YYNGEE. The CDR3 is 15 amino acids. As DNA, the CDR3 is TGTGCCAGCTCCGAGCGCGGGGCGAACACCGGGGAGCTGTTTTTT. Translating it yields CASSERGANTGELFF.

A few counts support this clone. This chain links TRBV4-1 with TRBJ1-5; no reliable D call. Germline CDR1 and CDR2: MGHRA and YSYEKL. This CDR3 has 16 amino acids. V lost 1 base and J 6 bases, leaving 16 bases between the germline ends. DNA of the CDR3: TGCGCCAGCAGCCAAGGGTATGGCGGGGAGGGTCAGCCCCAGCATTTT. Its translation: CASSQGYGGEGQPQHF.

This clone has just a few counts. J is TRBJ2-7 and V is TRBV13; D is possibly TRBD2 (6 bases). Trimming left V 3 bases short and J 6 bases short, with 15 bases between. CDR1 and CDR2 from the germline V gene are PRHDT and FYEKMQ (reference sequence). The CDR3 contains 14 residues. CDR3 region: CASSFRGTSLEQYF. As DNA, the CDR3 is TGTGCCAGCAGCTTCCGCGGGACCTCCCTCGAGCAGTACTTC.

The J gene is TRBJ2-1, the V gene TRBV7-9, with 10 bases that match TRBD2. CDR3 length: 17 residues. J lost 5 bases, V lost 1 base, and 8 bases had no gene match. CDR1 is SEHNR, CDR2 FQNEAQ, per germline (reference sequence). CDR3 coding DNA: TGTGCCAGCAGCTTAGGGGCTAGCGGGAGCAGAAACAATGAGCAGTTCTTC. It yields the protein CASSLGASGSRNNEQFF.

This chain uses TRBV30 with TRBJ2-3; TRBD2 matches at 11 bases. Looked up from germline, CDR1 is GTSNPN and CDR2 is SVGIG (reference sequence). Losses at the gene ends were 5 bases for V and 3 bases for J; bases not matched to a gene: 4. The CDR3 has 14 amino acids. Here the CDR3 reads CAWRLAGNTDTQYF. CDR3 DNA sequence: TGTGCCTGGCGACTAGCGGGGAATACAGATACGCAGTATTTT.

The chain uses TRBV28 and TRBJ2-7, with a weak D call TRBD1 (5 bases). The CDR3 is made up of 14 amino acids. Germline V gene sequence: CDR1 MDHEN, CDR2 SYDVKM. Trimming cost V 2 bases and J 0 bases, with 8 bases left between them. CDR3 nucleotide sequence: TGTGCCAGCAGTTTAGTACAGGTCTCCTACGAGCAGTACTTC. This sequence encodes CASSLVQVSYEQYF.

A few counts support this clone. The V and J genes are TRBV13 and TRBJ1-2, with unresolved D. This CDR3 has 14 residues. Trimming removed 0 bases at V and 6 bases at J, with 11 bases between. Germline V gene sequence: CDR1 PRHDT, CDR2 FYEKMQ (reference sequence). CDR3 DNA: TGTGCCAGCAGCTTAGGGAATACAGTCGATGGCTACACCTTC. Translating gives CASSLGNTVDGYTF.